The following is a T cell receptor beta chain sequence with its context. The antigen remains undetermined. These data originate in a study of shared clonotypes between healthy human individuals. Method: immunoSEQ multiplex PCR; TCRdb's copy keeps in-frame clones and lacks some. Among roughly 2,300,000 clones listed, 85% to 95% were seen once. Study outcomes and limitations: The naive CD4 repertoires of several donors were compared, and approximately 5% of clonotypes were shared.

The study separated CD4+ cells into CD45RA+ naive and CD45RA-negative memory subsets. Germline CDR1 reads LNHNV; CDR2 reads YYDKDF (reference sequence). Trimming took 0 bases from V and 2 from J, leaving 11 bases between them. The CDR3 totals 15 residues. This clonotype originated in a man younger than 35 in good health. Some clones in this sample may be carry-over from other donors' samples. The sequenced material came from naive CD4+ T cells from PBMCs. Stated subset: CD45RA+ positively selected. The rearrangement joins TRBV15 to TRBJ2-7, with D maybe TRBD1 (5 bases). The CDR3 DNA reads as TGTGCCACCAGCAGAGATTTGACAGCCCCCTACGAGCAGTACTTC. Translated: CATSRDLTAPYEQYF.